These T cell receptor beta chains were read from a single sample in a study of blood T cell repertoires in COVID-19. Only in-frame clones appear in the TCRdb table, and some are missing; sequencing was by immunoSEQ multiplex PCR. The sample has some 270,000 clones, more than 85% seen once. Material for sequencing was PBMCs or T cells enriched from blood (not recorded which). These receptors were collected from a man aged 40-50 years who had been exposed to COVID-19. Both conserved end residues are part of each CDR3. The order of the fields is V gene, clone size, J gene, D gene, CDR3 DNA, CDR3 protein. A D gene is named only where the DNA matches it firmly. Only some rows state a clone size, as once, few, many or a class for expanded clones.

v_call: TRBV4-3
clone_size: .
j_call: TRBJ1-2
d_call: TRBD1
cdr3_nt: TGCGCCAGCAGCCCGGGACAGGGCTATGGCTACACCTTC
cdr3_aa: CASSPGQGYGYTF

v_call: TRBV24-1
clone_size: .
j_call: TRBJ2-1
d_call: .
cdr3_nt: TGTGCCACCAGTGTCGCGGGTGAGCAGTTCTTC
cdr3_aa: CATSVAGEQFF

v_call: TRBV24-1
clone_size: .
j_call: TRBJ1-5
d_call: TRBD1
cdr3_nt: TGTGCCACCAGTGCCCCAGGGGGCATCGGTAGCAATCAGCCCCAGCATTTT
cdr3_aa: CATSAPGGIGSNQPQHF

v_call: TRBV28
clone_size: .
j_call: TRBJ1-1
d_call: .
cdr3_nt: TGTGCCAGCAGTTATCCGGACAGCACTGAAGCTTTCTTT
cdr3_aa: CASSYPDSTEAFF

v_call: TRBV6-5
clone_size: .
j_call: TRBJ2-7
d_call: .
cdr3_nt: TGTGCCAGCAGGAACGCGGCAAACTACGAGCAGTACTTC
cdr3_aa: CASRNAANYEQYF

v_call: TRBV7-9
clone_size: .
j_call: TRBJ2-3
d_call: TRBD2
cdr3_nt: TGTGCCAGTCTTAGCGGGAGAGGGACAGATACGCAGTATTTT
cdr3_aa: CASLSGRGTDTQYF

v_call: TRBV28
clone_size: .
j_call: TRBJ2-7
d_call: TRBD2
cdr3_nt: TGTGCCAGCATTCTAAGCGGGAGCGACGAGCAGTACTTC
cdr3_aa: CASILSGSDEQYF

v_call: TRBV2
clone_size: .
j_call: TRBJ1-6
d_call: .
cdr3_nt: TGTGCCAGCAGTGATCCGGGTATGAATTCACCCCTCCACTTT
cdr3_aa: CASSDPGMNSPLHF

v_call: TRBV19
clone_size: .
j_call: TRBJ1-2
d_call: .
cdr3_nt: TGTGCCAGTAGTATAGCGGGGACAAGGGGAGGCTACACCTTC
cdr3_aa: CASSIAGTRGGYTF

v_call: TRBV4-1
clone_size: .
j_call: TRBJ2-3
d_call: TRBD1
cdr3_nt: TGCGCCAGCAGCCAAGCAGGGGGCGCGGATACGCAGTATTTT
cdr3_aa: CASSQAGGADTQYF

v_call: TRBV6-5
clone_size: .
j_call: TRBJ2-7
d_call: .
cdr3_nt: TGTGCCAGCATAGACAGCAACTCCTACGAGCAGTACTTC
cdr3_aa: CASIDSNSYEQYF

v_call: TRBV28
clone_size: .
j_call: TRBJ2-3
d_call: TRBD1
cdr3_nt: TGTGCCAGCAGTTTTGGCCAAGGACAGGGCTTGGCAGATACGCAGTATTTT
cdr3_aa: CASSFGQGQGLADTQYF

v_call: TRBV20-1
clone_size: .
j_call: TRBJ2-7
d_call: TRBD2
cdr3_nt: TGCAGTGCTAGTGCGGGAGGGCGCGAGCAGTACTTC
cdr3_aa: CSASAGGREQYF

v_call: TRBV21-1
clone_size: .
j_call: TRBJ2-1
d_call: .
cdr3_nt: TGTGCCAGCAGCAAAGGTACGACTAGCGGGAGGAGGGACTCCTACAATGAGCAGTTCTTC
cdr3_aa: CASSKGTTSGRRDSYNEQFF

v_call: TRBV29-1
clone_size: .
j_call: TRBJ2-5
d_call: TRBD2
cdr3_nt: TGCAGCGTTGATCTGGCGGGAGAGGAGACCCAGTACTTC
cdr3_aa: CSVDLAGEETQYF

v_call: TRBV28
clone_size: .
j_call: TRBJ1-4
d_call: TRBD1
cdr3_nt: TGTGCCAGCAGTTTGGACAGGGAAAAACTGTTTTTT
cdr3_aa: CASSLDREKLFF

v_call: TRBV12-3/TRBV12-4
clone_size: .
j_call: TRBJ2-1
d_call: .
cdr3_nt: TGTGCCAGCAGTTTAGGACTGTTCAATGAGCAGTTCTTC
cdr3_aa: CASSLGLFNEQFF

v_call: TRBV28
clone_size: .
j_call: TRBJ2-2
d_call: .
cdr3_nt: TGTGCCAGCAGCCAACTAGCAAACACCGGGGAGCTGTTTTTT
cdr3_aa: CASSQLANTGELFF

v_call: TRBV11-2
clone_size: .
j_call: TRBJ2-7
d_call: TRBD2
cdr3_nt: TGTGCCAGCACTTTTCGGGCTAGCGGGATATTGAGCTCCTACGAGCAGTACTTC
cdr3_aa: CASTFRASGILSSYEQYF

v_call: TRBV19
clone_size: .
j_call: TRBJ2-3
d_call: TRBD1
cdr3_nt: TGTGCCAGTAGTATAAGGGCAGGGGGCTTTACAGATACGCAGTATTTT
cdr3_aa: CASSIRAGGFTDTQYF

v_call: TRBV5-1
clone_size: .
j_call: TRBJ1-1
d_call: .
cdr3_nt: TGCGCCAGCAGCTTGACTCGAGCGGGCACTGAAGCTTTCTTT
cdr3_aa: CASSLTRAGTEAFF

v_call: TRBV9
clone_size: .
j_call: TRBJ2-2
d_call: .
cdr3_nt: TGTGCCAGCAGCGTATGGGACAGGGCTAGCGGGAGCACCGGGGAGCTGTTTTTT
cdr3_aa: CASSVWDRASGSTGELFF

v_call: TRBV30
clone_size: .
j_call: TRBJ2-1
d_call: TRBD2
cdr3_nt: TGTGCCTGGAGTACACTAGCGGGAACGAGCTCCTACAATGAGCAGTTCTTC
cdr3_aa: CAWSTLAGTSSYNEQFF

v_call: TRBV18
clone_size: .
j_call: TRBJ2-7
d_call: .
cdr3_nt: TGTGCCAGCTCAGCCTCGGAGAGGGCGTACGAGCAGTACTTC
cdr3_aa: CASSASERAYEQYF

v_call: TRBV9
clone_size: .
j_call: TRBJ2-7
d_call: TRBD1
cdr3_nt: TGTGCCAGCAGTCGACAGGGCTCTAGCTCCTACGAGCAGTACTTC
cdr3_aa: CASSRQGSSSYEQYF

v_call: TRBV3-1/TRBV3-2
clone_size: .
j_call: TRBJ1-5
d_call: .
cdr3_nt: TGTGCCAGCAGCCAAGGAATGCAGGGTCCCTATAGCAATCAGCCCCAGCATTTT
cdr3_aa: CASSQGMQGPYSNQPQHF

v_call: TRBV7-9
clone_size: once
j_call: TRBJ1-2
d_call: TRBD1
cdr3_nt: TGTGCCAGCAGTTTACGGACAGGGGCGAACTATGGCTACACCTTC
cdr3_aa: CASSLRTGANYGYTF

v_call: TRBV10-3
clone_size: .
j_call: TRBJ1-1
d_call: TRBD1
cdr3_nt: TGTGCCACCGGACAGGGGACTGAAGCTTTCTTT
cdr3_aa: CATGQGTEAFF

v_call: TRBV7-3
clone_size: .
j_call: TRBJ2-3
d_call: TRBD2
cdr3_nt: TGTGCCAGCAGCTCTACGGGAGGGAACACAGATACGCAGTATTTT
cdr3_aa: CASSSTGGNTDTQYF

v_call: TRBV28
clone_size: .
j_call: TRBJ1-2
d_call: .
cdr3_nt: TGTGCCAGCAGTCAGGCAACTAAACAGGGAGCGAACTATGGCTACACCTTC
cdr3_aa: CASSQATKQGANYGYTF

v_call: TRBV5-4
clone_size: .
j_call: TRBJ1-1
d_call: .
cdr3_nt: TGTGCCAGCAGCGCACGGGTTGGGTCAGAGAACACTGAAGCTTTCTTT
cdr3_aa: CASSARVGSENTEAFF

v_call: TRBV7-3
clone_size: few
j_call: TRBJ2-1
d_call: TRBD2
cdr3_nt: TGTGCCAGCAGCCGGGGACTAGCCGGTGAGCAGTTCTTC
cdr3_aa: CASSRGLAGEQFF

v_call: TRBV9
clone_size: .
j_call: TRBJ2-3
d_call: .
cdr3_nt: TGTGCCAGCAGCGTAGCGGGAGCTGCAGATACGCAGTATTTT
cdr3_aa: CASSVAGAADTQYF

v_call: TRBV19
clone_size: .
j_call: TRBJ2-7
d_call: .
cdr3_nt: TGTGCCAGTAGTCATAAACAGGGCGCGCTCTTCTACGAGCAGTACTTC
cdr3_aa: CASSHKQGALFYEQYF

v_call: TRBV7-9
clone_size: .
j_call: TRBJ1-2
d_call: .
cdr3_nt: TGTGCCAGCAGCTTAGGCAGGCAATCTCGAAACTATGGCTACACCTTC
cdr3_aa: CASSLGRQSRNYGYTF

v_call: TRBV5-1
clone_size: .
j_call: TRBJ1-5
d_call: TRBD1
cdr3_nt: TGCGCCAGCAGCTTGAACGGACAGGACAATCAGCCCCAGCATTTT
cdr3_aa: CASSLNGQDNQPQHF

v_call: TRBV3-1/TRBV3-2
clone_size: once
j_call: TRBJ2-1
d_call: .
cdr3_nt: TGTGCCAGCAGCCCGGGACAAGTCTACAATGAGCAGTTCTTC
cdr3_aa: CASSPGQVYNEQFF

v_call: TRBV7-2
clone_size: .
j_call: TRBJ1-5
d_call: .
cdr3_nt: TGTGCCAGCAGCTTAGGACGCGAGGGTCAGCCCCAGCATTTT
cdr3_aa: CASSLGREGQPQHF

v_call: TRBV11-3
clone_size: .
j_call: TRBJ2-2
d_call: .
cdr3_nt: TGTGCCAGCAGCCCGACAGCGAACACCGGGGAGCTGTTTTTT
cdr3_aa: CASSPTANTGELFF

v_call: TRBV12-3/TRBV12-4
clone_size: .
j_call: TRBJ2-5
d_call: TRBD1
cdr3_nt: TGTGCCAGCAACGACAGGGGTGAAGAGACCCAGTACTTC
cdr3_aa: CASNDRGEETQYF

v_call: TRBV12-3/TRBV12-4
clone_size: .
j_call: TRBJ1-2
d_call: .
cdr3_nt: TGTGCCAGCAGTTACGGACAGCACATTGGCTACACCTTC
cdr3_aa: CASSYGQHIGYTF

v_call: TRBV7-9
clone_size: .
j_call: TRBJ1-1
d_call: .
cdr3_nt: TGTGCCAGCAGCTTAGAGGTCACCCGAGGGACTGAAGCTTTCTTT
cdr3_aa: CASSLEVTRGTEAFF

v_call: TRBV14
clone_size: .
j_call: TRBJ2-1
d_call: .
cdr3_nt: TGTGCCAGCAGCCTACGAGCTCTTGGTTCCTACAATGAGCAGTTCTTC
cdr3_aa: CASSLRALGSYNEQFF

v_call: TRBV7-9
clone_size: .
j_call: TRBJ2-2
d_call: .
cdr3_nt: TGTGCCAGCAGCTTCATCCAGGGACTGGGCACCGGGGAGCTGTTTTTT
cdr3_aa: CASSFIQGLGTGELFF

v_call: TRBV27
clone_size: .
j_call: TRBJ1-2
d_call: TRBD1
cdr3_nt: TGTGCCAGCACGACGACAGGGGGGTATGGCTACACCTTC
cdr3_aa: CASTTTGGYGYTF

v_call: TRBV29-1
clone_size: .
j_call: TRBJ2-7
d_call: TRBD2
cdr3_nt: TGCAGCGTTGCCCCAGCGGGAGGAAGCCCCTACGAGCAGTACTTC
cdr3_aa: CSVAPAGGSPYEQYF

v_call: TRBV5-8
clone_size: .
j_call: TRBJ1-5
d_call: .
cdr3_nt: TGTGCCAGCAGAAAGGAGGCAGCCGCAGTCAATCAGCCCCAGCATTTT
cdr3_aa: CASRKEAAAVNQPQHF

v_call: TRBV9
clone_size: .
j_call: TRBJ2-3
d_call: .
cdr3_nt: TGTGCCAGCAGCGACCCAGCGAGCACAGATACGCAGTATTTT
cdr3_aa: CASSDPASTDTQYF

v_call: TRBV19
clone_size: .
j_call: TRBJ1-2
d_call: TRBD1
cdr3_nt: TGTGCCAGTAGTACAAATTTCGGGACAGCCAACTATGGCTACACCTTC
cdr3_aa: CASSTNFGTANYGYTF

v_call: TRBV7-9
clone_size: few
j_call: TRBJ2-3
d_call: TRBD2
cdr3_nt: TGTGCCAGCAGCTTCGGGACTAGCGGGAGGGACACAGATACGCAGTATTTT
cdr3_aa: CASSFGTSGRDTDTQYF

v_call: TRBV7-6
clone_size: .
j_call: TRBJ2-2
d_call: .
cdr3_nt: TGTGCCAGCAGCTCCTTTAACAGGGTGGACGGGGAGCTGTTTTTT
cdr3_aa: CASSSFNRVDGELFF

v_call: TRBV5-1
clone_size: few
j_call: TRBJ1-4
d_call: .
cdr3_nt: TGCGCCAGCAGCTTGGCCGCAGGGAATAATGAAAAACTGTTTTTT
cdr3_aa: CASSLAAGNNEKLFF

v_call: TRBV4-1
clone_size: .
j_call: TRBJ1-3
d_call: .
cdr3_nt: TGCGCCAGCAGCCAAGATGCCCGCAAGGGGGCTGGAAACACCATATATTTT
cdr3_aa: CASSQDARKGAGNTIYF